This TCR beta chain was recorded in a study of long-term antiretroviral therapy in people with HIV. Study-level background: In the earliest collections, sampling predates the 2015 immediate-ART recommendation by about a decade. Whole-study findings and limits: Dominance of pre-ART expanded clones persisted, fluctuating and often declining after ART.

HIV-positive participants were all treated in the United States. This was the immunoSEQ v3.0 assay at survey level. Some clones are missing from TCRdb's copy, which holds only in-frame ones; the method was immunoSEQ multiplex PCR. Among fewer than 15,000 clones, about 83% were seen once, and the ten largest hold roughly 17%. Remarks on this clone: Its specificity is not known.

The ends lost 1 base at V and 2 bases at J; junction bases unmatched: 11. This CDR3 contains 19 residues. Germline V gene lookup returns CDR1 LGHNA and CDR2 YSLEER. The TCR sequence derives from a man aged 35 to 55 with HIV. Sequenced material: unsorted PBMCs, taken 3.4 years after starting antiretroviral therapy. This chain links TRBV4-3 with TRBJ1-2, with 12 bases lining up with TRBD1. In nucleotides, the CDR3 is TGCGCCAGCAGCCAAGGACGTCACGCCGGGACAGGGGGCAACTATGGCTACACCTTC. Its translation is CASSQGRHAGTGGNYGYTF.